The sequence of this T cell receptor (beta chain) was determined in a study of cytomegalovirus exposure and HLA in healthy donors. The primer mix had 60 Vbeta and 13 Jbeta primers. Clones were sequenced by immunoSEQ multiplex PCR, and TCRdb holds only the in-frame ones, with some missing. This table holds 200,000 to 250,000 clones, roughly 90% found once. Overall study results and limits: The likely explanation for a cluster of highly shared sequence variants was sequencing artifact.

The germline gives CDR1 SGDLS, CDR2 YYNGEE. The CDR3 is 15 amino acids. Notes on this clone: Its matching antigen is unknown. The junction departs from the called germline gene at one end, perhaps through a read error.

The sequencing sample was made of PBMCs. The source is a woman between 18 and 30 years old in good health and CMV-seronegative. The chain recombines TRBV9 with TRBJ2-3, with a tentative D call TRBD2 (6 bases). This CDR3 is CDSSIRGTGGDTQYF. The DNA for the CDR3 is TGTGACAGCAGCATACGAGGGACCGGGGGAGATACGCAGTATTTT.